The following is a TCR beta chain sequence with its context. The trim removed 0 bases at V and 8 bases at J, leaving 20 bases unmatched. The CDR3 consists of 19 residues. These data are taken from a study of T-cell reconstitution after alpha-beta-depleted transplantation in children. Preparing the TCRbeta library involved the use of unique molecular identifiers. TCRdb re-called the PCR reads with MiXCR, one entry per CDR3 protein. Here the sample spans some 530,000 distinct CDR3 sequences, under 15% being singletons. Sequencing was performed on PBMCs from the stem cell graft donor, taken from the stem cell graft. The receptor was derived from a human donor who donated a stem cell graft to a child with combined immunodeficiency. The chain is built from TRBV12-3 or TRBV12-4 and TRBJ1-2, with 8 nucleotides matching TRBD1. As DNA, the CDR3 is TGTGCCAGCAGTTTAGCGGGGACAGGAAAAAGGGTTCAGGGGTTCGGCTACACCTTC. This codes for CASSLAGTGKRVQGFGYTF.